This T cell receptor (beta chain) was recorded in a study (dated by TCRdb to the mid-2010s). The library came from RT-PCR. The sequencer was an Illumina MiSeq. Using fastp trimming at Q25 and MiXCR clonotype assembly, TCRdb reanalyzed the public sequencing data and kept in-frame beta chains. Merged by CDR3 protein, the rows form single entries marked with the most common genes and DNA. Recorded for this sample are approximately 720,000 distinct CDR3 sequences; about 14% of them occurred a single time. Jointly, the top ten make up just over 3.5% of the sample. V is cut by 3 bases and J by 15 bases, and the space between the germline ends is 15 bases. There are 11 amino acids in the CDR3, from cysteine to phenylalanine inclusive. Left in the record is the CDR3 DNA by itself, 33 bases read in frame from the first base. Looking up the germline V gene (reference sequence) yields CDR1 GTSNPN and CDR2 SVGIG.

In its sample, this clonotype was seen a few times. Its cognate antigen has yet to be identified. Base qualities are not at hand, and no much larger clone is one base apart. Sequenced input: memory CD4+ T cells from blood. Rearrangement joined TRBV30 to TRBJ2-1, with TRBD2 perhaps the D gene, on 6 matching bases. This TCR derives from a female donor in good health, serving as a healthy control. The bases are TGTGCCTGGAGCTTAGCGGCGAGCCTGTTCTTC. The translation is CAWSLAASLFF.